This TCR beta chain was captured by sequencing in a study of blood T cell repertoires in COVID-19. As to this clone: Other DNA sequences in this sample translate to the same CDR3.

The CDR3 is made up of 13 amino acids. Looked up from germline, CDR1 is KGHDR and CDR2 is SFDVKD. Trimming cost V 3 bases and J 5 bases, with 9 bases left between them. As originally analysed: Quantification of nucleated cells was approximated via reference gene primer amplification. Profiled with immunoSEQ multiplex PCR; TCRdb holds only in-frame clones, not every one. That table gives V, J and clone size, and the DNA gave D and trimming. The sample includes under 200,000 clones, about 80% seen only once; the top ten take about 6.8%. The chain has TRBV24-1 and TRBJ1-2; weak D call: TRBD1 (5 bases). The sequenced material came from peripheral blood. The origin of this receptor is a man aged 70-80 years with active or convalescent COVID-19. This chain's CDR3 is CATSDRAGYGYTF. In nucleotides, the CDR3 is TGTGCCACCAGTGATCGCGCAGGGTATGGCTACACCTTC.